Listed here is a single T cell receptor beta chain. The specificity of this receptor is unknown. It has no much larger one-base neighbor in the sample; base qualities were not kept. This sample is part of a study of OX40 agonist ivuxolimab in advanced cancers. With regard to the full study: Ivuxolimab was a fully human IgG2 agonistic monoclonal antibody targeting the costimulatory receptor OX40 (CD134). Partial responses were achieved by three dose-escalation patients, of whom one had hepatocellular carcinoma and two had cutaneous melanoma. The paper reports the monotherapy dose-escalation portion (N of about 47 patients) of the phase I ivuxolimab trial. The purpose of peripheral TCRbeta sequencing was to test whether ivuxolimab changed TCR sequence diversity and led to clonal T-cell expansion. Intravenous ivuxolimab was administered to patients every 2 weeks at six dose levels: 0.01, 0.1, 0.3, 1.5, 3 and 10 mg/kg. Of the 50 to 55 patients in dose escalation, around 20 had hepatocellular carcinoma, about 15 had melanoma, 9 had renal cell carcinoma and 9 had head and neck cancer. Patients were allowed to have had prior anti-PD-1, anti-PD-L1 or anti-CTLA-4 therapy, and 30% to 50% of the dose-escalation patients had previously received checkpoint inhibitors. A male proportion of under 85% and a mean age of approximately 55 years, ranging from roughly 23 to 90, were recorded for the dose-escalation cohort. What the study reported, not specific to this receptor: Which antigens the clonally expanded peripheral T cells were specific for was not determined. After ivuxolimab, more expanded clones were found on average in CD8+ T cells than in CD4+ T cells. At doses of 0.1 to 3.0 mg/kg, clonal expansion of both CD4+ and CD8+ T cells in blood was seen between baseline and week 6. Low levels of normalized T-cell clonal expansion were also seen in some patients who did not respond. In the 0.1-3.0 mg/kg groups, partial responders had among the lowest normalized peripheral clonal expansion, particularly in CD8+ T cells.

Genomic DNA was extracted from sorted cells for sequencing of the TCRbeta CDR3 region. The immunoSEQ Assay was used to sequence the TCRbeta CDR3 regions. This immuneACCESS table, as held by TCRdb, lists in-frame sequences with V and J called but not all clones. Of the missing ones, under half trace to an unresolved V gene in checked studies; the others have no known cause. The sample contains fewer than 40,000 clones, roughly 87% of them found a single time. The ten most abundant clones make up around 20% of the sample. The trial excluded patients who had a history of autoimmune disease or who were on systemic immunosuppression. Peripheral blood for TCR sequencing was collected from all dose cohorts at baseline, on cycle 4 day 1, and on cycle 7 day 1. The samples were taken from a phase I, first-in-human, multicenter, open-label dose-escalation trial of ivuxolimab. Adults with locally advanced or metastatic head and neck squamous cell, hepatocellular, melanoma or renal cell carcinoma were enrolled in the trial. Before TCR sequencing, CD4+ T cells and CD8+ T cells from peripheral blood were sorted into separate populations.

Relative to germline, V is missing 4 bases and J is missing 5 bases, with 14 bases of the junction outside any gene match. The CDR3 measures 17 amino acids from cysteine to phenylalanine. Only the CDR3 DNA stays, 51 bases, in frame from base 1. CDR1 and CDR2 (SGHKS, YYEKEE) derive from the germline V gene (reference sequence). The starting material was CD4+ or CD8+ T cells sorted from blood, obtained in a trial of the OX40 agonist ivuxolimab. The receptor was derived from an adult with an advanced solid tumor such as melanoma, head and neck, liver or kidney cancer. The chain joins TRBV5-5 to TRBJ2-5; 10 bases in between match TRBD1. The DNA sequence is TGTGCCAGCAGCCCGATCCGGGACAGGGGCCGTGAGGAGACCCAGTACTTC. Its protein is CASSPIRDRGREETQYF.